One TCR beta chain is described in this entry. Its cognate antigen is unknown. The sample originates from a study of T cells in Graves' hyperthyroidism and ophthalmopathy. Overall study results and limits: Model output signaled ophthalmopathy a median approximately 6 months ahead of onset.

Amplified regions were TCR beta CDR3 sequences from RNA transcripts. HTBI primers were employed in a first-round RT-PCR of the TCR CDR3. TCRdb used MiXCR to reprocess the multiplex PCR reads, holding one entry per CDR3 protein. The table lists around 600,000 distinct CDR3 sequences, about a sixth of them singletons. The CDR3 covers 16 residues. CDR1 is LGHDT and CDR2 is YNNKEL in the germline V gene (reference sequence). V shed 1 base and J 2 bases; nucleotides not matched to a gene: 4. The chain combines TRBV3-1 with TRBJ2-3, with 9 bases that match TRBD1. This clonotype was sampled from a woman in her thirties or forties with Graves' ophthalmopathy. Sequenced: blood. The CDR3: CASSQVGQGYTDTQYF. CDR3 bases: TGTGCCAGCAGCCAAGTGGGACAGGGTTACACAGATACGCAGTATTTT.